This TCR beta chain derives from a study of beta chain features in type 1 diabetes. Turning to the study itself: Age, gender and cell yields were similar between patients and healthy donors.

The isolated RNA, all of it, was reverse transcribed, so expressed TCRB transcripts were what got sequenced. Each sample of naive, central memory or regulatory T cells had, on average, approximately 3.5 million reads. The table came from immunoSEQ multiplex PCR; TCRdb's copy has only in-frame clones and leaves some out. Found here are about 360,000 clones, around 12% of them singletons; the top ten hold more than 0.015%. General observations from the study: At VDJ recombination sites, type 1 diabetes patients had fewer insertions and more deleted nucleotides. Shorter TCRB CDR3s, moderately but significantly so, were found in Type 1 diabetes patients in all four CD4+ subsets.

Remarks on this clone: Its antigen is not known.

Germline V gene sequence: CDR1 LNHNV, CDR2 YYDKDF (reference sequence). Trimming pared 3 bases from V and 5 bases from J, leaving 6 bases between. The CDR3 is 12 amino acids. Sequenced: naive CD4+ T cells from blood. The chain combines TRBV15 with TRBJ2-3; no clear D. The clonotype originates from a man younger than 35 in good health. CDR3 sequence (DNA): TGTGCCACCAGCAGCCTCTTAGATACGCAGTATTTT. This encodes CATSSLLDTQYF.